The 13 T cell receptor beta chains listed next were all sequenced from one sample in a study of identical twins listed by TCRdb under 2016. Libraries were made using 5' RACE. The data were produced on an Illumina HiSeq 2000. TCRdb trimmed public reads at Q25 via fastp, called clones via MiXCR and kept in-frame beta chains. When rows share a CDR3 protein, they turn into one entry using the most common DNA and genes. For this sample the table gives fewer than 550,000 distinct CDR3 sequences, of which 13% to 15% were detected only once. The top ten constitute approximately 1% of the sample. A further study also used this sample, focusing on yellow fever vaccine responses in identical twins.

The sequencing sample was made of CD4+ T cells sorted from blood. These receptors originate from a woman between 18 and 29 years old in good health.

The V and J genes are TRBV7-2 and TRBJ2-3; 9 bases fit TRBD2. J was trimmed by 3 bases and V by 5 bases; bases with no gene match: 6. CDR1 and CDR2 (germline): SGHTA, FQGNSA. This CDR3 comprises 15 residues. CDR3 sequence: CASSLLSGRTDTQYF. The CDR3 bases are TGTGCCAGCAGCCTCCTCAGCGGGAGGACAGATACGCAGTATTTT.

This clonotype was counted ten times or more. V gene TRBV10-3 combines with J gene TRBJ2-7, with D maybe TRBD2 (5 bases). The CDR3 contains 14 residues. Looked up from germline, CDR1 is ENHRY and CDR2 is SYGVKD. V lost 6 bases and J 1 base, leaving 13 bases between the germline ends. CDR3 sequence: CAIRNGLNSYEQYF. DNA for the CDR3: TGTGCCATCAGGAACGGACTGAATTCCTACGAGCAGTACTTC.

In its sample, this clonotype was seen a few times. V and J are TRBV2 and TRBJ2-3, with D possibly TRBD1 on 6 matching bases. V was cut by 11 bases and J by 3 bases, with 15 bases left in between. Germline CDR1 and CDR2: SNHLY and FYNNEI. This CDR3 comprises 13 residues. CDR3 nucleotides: TGTGCCGGGAAAGGACAGTTGACAGATACGCAGTATTTT. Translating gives CAGKGQLTDTQYF.

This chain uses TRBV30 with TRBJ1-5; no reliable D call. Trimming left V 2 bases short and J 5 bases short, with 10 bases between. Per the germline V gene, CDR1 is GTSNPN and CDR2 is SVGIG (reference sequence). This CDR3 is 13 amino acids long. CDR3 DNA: TGTGCCTGGAGTCAGATGCGTTATCAGCCCCAGCATTTT. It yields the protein CAWSQMRYQPQHF.

CDR3 bases: TGTGCCAGCAGAGATCCCTTTAGGAACACTGAAGCTTTCTTT. It encodes CASRDPFRNTEAFF. This chain connects TRBV7-6 to TRBJ1-1; D is unclear. Germline CDR1 SGHVS, CDR2 FNYEAQ. Trimming shortened V by 6 bases and J by 1 base, and 12 bases separated the two germline ends. The CDR3 totals 14 residues. Full variable domain (remainder filled in from reference TRBV7-6 and TRBJ1-1): GAGVSQSPRYKVTKRGQDVALRCDPISGHVSLYWYRQALGQGPEFLTYFNYEAQQDKSGLPNDRFSAERPEGSISTLTIQRTEQRDSAMYRCASRDPFRNTEAFFGQGTRLTVV.

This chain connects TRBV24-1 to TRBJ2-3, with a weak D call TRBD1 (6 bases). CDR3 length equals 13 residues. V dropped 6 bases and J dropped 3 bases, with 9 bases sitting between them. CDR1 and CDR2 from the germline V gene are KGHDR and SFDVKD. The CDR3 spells CATSWTETDTQYF. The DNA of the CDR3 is TGTGCCACCAGTTGGACAGAAACAGATACGCAGTATTTT.

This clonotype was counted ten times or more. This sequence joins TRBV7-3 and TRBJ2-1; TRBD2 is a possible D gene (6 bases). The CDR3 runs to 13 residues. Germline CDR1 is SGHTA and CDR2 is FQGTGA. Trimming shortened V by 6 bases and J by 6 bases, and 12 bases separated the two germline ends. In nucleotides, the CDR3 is TGTGCCAGCAGGTCCCCTAGCGCCAATGAGCAGTTCTTC. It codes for CASRSPSANEQFF. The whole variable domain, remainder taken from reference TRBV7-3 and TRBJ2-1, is GAGVSQTPSNKVTEKGKYVELRCDPISGHTALYWYRQSLGQGPEFLIYFQGTGAADDSGLPNDRFFAVRPEGSVSTLKIQRTERGDSAVYLCASRSPSANEQFFGPGTRLTVL.

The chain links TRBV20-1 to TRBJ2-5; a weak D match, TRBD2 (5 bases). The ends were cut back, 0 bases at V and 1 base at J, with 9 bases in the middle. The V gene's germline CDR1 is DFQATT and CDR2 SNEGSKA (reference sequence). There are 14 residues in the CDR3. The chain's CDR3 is CSARDRRSQETQYF. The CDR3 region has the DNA TGCAGTGCTAGAGATCGGAGGAGCCAAGAGACCCAGTACTTC.

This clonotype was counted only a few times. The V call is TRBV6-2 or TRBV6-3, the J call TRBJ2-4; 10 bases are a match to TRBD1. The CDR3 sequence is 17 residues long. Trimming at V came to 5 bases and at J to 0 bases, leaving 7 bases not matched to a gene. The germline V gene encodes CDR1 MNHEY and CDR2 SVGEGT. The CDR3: CASSPMGQGLAKNIQYF. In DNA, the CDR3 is TGTGCCAGCAGTCCTATGGGACAGGGGCTAGCCAAAAACATTCAGTACTTC.

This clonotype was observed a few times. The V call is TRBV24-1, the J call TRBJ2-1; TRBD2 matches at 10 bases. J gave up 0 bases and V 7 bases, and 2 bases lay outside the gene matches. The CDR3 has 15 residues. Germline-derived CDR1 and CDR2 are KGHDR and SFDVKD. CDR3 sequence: CATRAGGSSYNEQFF. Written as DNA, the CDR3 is TGTGCCACCAGAGCGGGAGGGAGCTCCTACAATGAGCAGTTCTTC.

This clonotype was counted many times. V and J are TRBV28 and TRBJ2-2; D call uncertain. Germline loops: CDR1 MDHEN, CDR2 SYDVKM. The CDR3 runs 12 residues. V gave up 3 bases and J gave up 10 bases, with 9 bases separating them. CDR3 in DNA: TGTGCCAGCAGTTTGGTAGTAACGGAGCTGTTTTTT. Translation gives CASSLVVTELFF.

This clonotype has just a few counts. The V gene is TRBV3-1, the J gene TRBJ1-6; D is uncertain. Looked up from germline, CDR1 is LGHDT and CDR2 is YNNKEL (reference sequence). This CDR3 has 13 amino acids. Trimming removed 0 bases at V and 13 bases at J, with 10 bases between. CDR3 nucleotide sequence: TGTGCCAGCAGCCAAGAACCGGAAATTCCCCTCCACTTT. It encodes CASSQEPEIPLHF.

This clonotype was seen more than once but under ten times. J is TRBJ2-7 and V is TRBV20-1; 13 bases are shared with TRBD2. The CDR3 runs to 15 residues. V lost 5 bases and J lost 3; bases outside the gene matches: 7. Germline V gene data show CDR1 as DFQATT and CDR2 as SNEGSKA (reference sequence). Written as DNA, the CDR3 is TGCAGTGCTCGGGGACTAGCGGGGCAGGGCTACGAGCAGTACTTC. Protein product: CSARGLAGQGYEQYF.